These 5 T cell receptor beta chains originate from one sample sequenced in a study of cytomegalovirus exposure and HLA in healthy donors (dated by TCRdb to 2016 to 2017). The library was built by means of the immunoSEQ multiplex PCR assay. For the multiplex PCR, a mixture combining 60 forward primers for TCR Vbeta segments and 13 reverse primers for TCR Jbeta segments was used. Held by TCRdb, this immuneACCESS table contains in-frame sequences only and omits some clones. Under half of the omission traces to an unresolved V gene where checked; the cause of the rest is unknown. The sample yields some 99,000 clones; 69% were counted once. Of the sample, over 0.95% falls within the top ten clones. Sequences were obtained from PBMCs. The receptors were gathered from a female donor in good health and CMV-seronegative.

This clone was detected a few times. CDR3 loop: CASSNRGPTYEQYF. Here the CDR3 DNA reads TGTGCCAGCAGTAACAGGGGTCCCACCTACGAGCAGTACTTC. The V and J genes are TRBV27 and TRBJ2-7; 7 bases match TRBD1. Germline V gene data show CDR1 as MNHEY and CDR2 as SMNVEV (reference sequence). With 5 bases clipped from V and 2 bases from J, the junction kept 6 bases outside the gene matches. The CDR3 runs to 14 residues.

The V call is TRBV18, the J call TRBJ1-1; D gene uncertain. CDR3 size: 13 residues. Germline V CDR1 and CDR2: KGHSH, LQKENI. Trimming took off 1 base at V and 6 bases at J, with 9 bases between the two ends. The CDR3 spells CASSPQAGAEAFF. CDR3 nucleotides: TGTGCCAGCTCACCACAGGCAGGTGCTGAAGCTTTCTTT.

The chain combines TRBV25-1 with TRBJ2-1, with D possibly being TRBD2 (6 bases). The length of the CDR3 is 17 residues. Germline assignment: CDR1 MGHDK and CDR2 SYGVNS. Between the trimmed V and J ends, which lost 5 bases and 4 bases, there was a span of 21 bases. The CDR3 sequence: CASSSADIGTPYNEQFF. The CDR3 nucleotides are TGTGCCAGCAGTTCAGCAGATATAGGGACTCCGTACAATGAGCAGTTCTTC.

The chain employs TRBV28 and TRBJ2-7, with a tentative D call TRBD2 (7 bases). With 7 bases removed from V and 8 bases from J, the gap between germline ends came to 15 bases. The germline V gene encodes CDR1 MDHEN and CDR2 SYDVKM. This CDR3 comprises 12 residues. This chain's CDR3 is CASKGGTTQQYF. The CDR3 DNA reads TGTGCCAGCAAGGGGGGGACCACTCAGCAGTACTTC.

The rearrangement uses TRBV5-1 and TRBJ2-1; TRBD1 matches at 9 bases. CDR1 is SGHRS and CDR2 is YFSETQ in the germline V gene. This CDR3 comprises 15 residues. The V gene end was trimmed by 0 bases and the J gene end by 6 bases; junction bases not matched to a gene: 4. The CDR3 is CASSLGTGVVNEQFF. In DNA, the CDR3 is TGCGCCAGCAGCTTGGGGACAGGGGTTGTCAATGAGCAGTTCTTC.